This T cell receptor beta chain was identified during a study of CXCR3-negative and CXCR3-positive naive CD8 T cells. Naive CD8+ T cells carried a CD45RO-CCR7+CD27+CD95- phenotype. This CDR3 has 12 residues. The germline CDR1 and CDR2 sequences are SGDLS and YYNGEE. Study-wide results and caveats: Researchers report CXCR3 expression partially decreased after cryopreservation, with fresh PBMCs used in most assays. Unlike memory cells, which differed, naive CXCR3-negative and CXCR3-positive cells had similar TRBV-TRBJ usage. Against CXCR3-negative naive cells, CXCR3-positive naive cells showed more hydrophobic TRB CDR3s.

The authors made the TRB cDNA libraries by 5' RACE using UMI labels. TCRdb re-called the 5' RACE reads and shows each CDR3 protein once, DNA omitted. The sample table includes under 110,000 distinct CDR3 sequences. As concerns this clonotype: Its antigen is as yet unknown.

This clonotype originated in a human donor in good health. Some clones in this sample may be carry-over from other donors' samples. The sequenced material came from naive CXCR3+ CD8+ T cells from blood. Subset reported: CD45RO-CCR7+CD27+CD95- naive CD8+ T cells expressing CXCR3 (TNR3+). The chain combines TRBV9 with TRBJ2-3. The CDR3 here is CASSKAGDTQYF. Combining the CDR3 with reference TRBV9 and TRBJ2-3 gives the whole variable domain DSGVTQTPKHLITATGQRVTLRCSPRSGDLSVYWYQQSLDQGLQFLIQYYNGEERAKGNILERFSAQQFPDLHSELNLSSLELGDSALYFCASSKAGDTQYFGPGTRLTVL.